The clone carrying this T cell receptor (beta chain) has just one count. Antigen specificity is unknown. These data are taken from a study of CD4+ T cells in melanoma. Some clones are missing from TCRdb's copy, which holds only in-frame ones; the method was immunoSEQ multiplex PCR. In the table there are about 7,100 clones, roughly half of which are singletons. The CDR3 is made up of 15 amino acids. The germline CDR1 and CDR2 sequences are LNHDA and SQIVND (reference sequence). Trimming removed 2 bases at V and 3 bases at J, with 14 bases between. Study results and limitations: A reported correlation linked neoantigen-specific CD4+ T cells to CD8+, macrophage and B cell function.

Source material: cells from a culture (not recorded whether cultured in vitro). The receptor was isolated from a human donor with melanoma. The rearrangement joins TRBV19 to TRBJ2-7; D uncertain. The CDR3, as DNA: TGTGCCAGTAGTATAAGTTCCGTGGAGTACTACGAGCAGTACTTC. Protein product: CASSISSVEYYEQYF. Full variable domain (outside the CDR3, taken from reference TRBV19 and TRBJ2-7): DGGITQSPKYLFRKEGQNVTLSCEQNLNHDAMYWYRQDPGQGLRLIYYSQIVNDFQKGDIAEGYSVSREKKESFPLTVTSAQKNPTAFYLCASSISSVEYYEQYFGPGTRLTVT.